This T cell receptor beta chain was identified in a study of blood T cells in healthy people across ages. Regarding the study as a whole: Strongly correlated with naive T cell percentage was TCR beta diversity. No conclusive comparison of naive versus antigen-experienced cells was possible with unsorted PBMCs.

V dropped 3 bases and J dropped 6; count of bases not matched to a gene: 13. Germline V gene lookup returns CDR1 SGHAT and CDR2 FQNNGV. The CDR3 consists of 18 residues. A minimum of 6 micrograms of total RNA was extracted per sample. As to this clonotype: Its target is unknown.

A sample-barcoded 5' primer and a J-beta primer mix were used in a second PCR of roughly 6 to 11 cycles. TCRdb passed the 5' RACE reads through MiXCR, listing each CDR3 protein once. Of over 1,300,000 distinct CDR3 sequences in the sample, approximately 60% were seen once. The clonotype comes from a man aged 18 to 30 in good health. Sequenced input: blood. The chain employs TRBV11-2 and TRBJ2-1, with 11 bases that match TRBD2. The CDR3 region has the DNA TGTGCCAGCAGCTTCGGGACTAGCGGAGACCTTCGAATCAATGAGCAGTTCTTC. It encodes CASSFGTSGDLRINEQFF.